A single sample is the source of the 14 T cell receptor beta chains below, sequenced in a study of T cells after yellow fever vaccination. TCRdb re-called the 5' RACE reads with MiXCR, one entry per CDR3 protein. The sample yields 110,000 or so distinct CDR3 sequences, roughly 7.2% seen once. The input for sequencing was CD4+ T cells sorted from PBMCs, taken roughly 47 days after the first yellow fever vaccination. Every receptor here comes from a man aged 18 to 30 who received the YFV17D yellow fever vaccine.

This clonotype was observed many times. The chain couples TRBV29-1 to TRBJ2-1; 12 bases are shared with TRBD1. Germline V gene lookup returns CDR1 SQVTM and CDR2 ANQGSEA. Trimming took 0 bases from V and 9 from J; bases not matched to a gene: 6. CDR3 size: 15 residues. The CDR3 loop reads CSVEDGTGGGGEQFF. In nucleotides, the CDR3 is TGCAGCGTTGAAGACGGGACAGGGGGCGGGGGTGAGCAGTTCTTC.

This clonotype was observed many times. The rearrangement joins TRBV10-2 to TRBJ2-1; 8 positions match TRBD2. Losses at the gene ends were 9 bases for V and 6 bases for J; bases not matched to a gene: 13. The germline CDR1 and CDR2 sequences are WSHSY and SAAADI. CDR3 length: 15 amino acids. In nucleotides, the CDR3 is TGCGCCAGTACCGGGACTAGTTCAACCGGCAATGAGCAGTTCTTC. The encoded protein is CASTGTSSTGNEQFF.

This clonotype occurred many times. This CDR3 is CSAGSLAGGTYNEQFF. CDR3 coding DNA: TGCAGTGCTGGATCCCTAGCGGGGGGAACCTACAATGAGCAGTTCTTC. J is TRBJ2-1 and V is TRBV20-1; 11 bases fit TRBD2. The CDR3 has 16 residues. Trimming cost V 5 bases and J 2 bases; bases outside gene matches: 8. Per the germline V gene, CDR1 is DFQATT and CDR2 is SNEGSKA (reference sequence).

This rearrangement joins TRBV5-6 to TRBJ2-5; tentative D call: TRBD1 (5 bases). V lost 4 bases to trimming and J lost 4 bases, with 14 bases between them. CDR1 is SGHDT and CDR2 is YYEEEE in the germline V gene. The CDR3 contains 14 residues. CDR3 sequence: CASSPGSIGETQYF. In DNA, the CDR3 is TGTGCCAGCAGCCCAGGGTCTATTGGAGAGACCCAGTACTTC.

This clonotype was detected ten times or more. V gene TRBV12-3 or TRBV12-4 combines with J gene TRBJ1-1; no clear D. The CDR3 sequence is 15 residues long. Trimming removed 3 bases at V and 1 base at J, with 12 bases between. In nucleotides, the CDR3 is TGTGCCAGCAGTTTTGGAGGTAGAAAGAACACTGAAGCTTTCTTT. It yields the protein CASSFGGRKNTEAFF.

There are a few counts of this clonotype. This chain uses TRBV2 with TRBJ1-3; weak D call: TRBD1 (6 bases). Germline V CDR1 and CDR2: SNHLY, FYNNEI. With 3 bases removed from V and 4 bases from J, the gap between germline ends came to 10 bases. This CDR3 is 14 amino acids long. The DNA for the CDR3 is TGTGCCAGCAGTGAGGGGGCTTGGGGAAACACCATATATTTT. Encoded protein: CASSEGAWGNTIYF.

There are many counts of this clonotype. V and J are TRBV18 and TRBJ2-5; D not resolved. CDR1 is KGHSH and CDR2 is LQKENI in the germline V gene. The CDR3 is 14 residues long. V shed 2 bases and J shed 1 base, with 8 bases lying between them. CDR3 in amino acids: CASSPYIGQETQYF. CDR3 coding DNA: TGTGCCAGCTCACCATACATCGGCCAAGAGACCCAGTACTTC.

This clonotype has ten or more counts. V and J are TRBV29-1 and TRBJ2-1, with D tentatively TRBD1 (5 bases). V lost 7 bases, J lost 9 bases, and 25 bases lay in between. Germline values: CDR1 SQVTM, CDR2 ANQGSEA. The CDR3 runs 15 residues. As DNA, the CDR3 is TGCAGCGCCGCTTTGGACGGTGGGTTAAGGGGTGAGCAGTTCTTC. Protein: CSAALDGGLRGEQFF.

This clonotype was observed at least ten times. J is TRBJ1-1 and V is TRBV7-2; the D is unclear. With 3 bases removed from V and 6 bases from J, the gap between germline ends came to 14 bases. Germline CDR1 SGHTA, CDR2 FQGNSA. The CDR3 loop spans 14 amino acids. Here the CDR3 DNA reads TGTGCCAGCAGCTTCTCGGCCCAGACACCTGAAGCTTTCTTT. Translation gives CASSFSAQTPEAFF.

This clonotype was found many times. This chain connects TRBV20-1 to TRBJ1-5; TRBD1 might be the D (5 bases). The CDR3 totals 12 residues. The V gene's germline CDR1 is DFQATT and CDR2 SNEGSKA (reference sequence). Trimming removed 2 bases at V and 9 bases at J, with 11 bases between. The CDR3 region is CSARTRQRPQHF. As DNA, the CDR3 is TGCAGTGCTAGAACCCGACAGCGGCCCCAGCATTTT.

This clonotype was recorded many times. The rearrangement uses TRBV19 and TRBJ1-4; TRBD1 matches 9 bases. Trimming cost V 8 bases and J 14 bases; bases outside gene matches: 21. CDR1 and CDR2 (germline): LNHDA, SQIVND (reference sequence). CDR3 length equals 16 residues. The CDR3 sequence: CASGDPGQGSRRSLFF. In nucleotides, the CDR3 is TGTGCCAGTGGCGATCCGGGACAGGGCTCAAGGAGGTCCCTGTTTTTT.

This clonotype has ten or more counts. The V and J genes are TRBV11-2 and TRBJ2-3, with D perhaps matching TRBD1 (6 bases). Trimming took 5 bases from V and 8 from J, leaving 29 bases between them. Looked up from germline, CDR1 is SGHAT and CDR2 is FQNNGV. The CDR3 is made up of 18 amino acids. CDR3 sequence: CASSLTIVGGHPSGTQYF. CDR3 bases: TGTGCCAGCAGCCTTACGATCGTAGGGGGACATCCTTCGGGTACGCAGTATTTT.

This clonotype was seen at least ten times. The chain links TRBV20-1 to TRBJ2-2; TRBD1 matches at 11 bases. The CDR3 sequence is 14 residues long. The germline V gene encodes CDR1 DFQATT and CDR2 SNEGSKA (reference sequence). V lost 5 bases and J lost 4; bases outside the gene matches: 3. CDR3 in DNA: TGCAGTGCTCTGGGGACAGGGGGCACCGGGGAGCTGTTTTTT. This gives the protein CSALGTGGTGELFF.

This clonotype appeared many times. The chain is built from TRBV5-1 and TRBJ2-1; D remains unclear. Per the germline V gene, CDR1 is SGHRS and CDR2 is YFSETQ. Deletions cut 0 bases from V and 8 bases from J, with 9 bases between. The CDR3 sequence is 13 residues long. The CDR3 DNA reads TGCGCCAGCAGCTTGGATTCCCCCTATGAGCAGTTCTTC. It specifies CASSLDSPYEQFF.